This T cell receptor beta chain was captured by sequencing in a study of T cell repertoires in cytomegalovirus infection (dated by TCRdb to the late 2010s). Background for the entire study: Donor HLA type was relevant to the analysis, because carriage of CMV infection together with the matching HLA type was indicated by public TCR beta signatures.

This clonotype occurred many times. This clone's antigen is unknown. Per-base qualities were not stored, and no clone one base away is much larger. General findings and caveats noted by the study authors: In both this cohort and an independent roughly 350-donor cohort, the cumulative frequency of public TCR beta family members distinguished carriers of CMV infection plus the relevant HLA type. The ex vivo response was dominated by HLA-C-restricted CMV-specific TCR beta clonotypes, which also provided the single most frequent clonotype in two of eight donors.

For sequencing, an Illumina HiSeq 1500 was employed. Starting from the raw public reads, TCRdb applied fastp trimming at Q25, assembled clones with MiXCR and retained in-frame beta chains. Each CDR3 protein appears once, grouped with its most common genes and DNA. This sample holds about 160,000 distinct CDR3 sequences; roughly 17% were observed only once. Of the sample, 18% is held by the ten largest clones. From a lookup of the germline V gene, CDR1 and CDR2 are LGHNA and YSLEER. Here V drops 0 bases and J drops 4 bases, and the junction holds 2 bases not matched to any gene. The CDR3 measures 15 amino acids from cysteine to phenylalanine. Only the CDR3 region is kept as DNA, spanning 45 bases read in frame from base 1.

Sequenced sample: CD8+ T cells from PBMCs. Rearrangement joined TRBV4-3 to TRBJ1-1, with 10 central nucleotides matching TRBD1. The sequence came from a human donor in good health (CMV status not recorded). Some clones in this sample may be carry-over from other donors' samples. The bases read TGCGCCAGCAGCCAAGACGGACAGGGGGTCACTGAAGCTTTCTTT. This yields the protein CASSQDGQGVTEAFF.